These T cell receptor beta chains were read from a single sample in a study of blood T cell repertoires in COVID-19. Repertoires were generated with immunoSEQ multiplex PCR, while TCRdb's copy carries only in-frame clones and drops some. The sample lists 300,000 to 350,000 clones, 75% to 90% seen once, with about 6% in the top ten. The source material was peripheral blood. Receptor source: a woman in her 50s with COVID-19, enrolled during active disease. The CDR3 runs from the conserved cysteine through the conserved F or W. A D gene is named only where the DNA matches it firmly. Clone size is given for some rows only: seen once, a few or many times, or a class if the clone is expanded.

size,V,D,J,CDR3,DNA
NA,TRBV5-1,TRBD2,TRBJ2-7,CASSLEGTSLNQQYF,TGCGCCAGCAGCTTGGAAGGGACTAGTCTAAACCAGCAGTACTTC
once,TRBV27,TRBD2,TRBJ2-1,CASRSTSGGASEQFF,TGTGCCAGCAGGTCGACTAGCGGGGGGGCGAGTGAGCAGTTCTTC
once,TRBV4-3,TRBD1,TRBJ2-1,CASSQDPGTGNNEQFF,TGCGCCAGCAGCCAAGATCCCGGGACAGGGAACAATGAGCAGTTCTTC
NA,TRBV27,TRBD2,TRBJ2-2,CASRSLAGGPVGELFF,TGTGCCAGCAGATCGCTAGCGGGAGGGCCTGTCGGGGAGCTGTTTTTT
NA,TRBV10-3,NA,TRBJ2-7,CAIMGGWESYEQYF,TGTGCCATCATGGGCGGGTGGGAGTCCTACGAGCAGTACTTC
NA,TRBV9,NA,TRBJ2-2,CASSVKSSGAPNTGELFF,TGTGCCAGCAGCGTAAAAAGTTCTGGAGCCCCGAACACCGGGGAGCTGTTTTTT
NA,TRBV5-4,NA,TRBJ2-1,CASSPDSGEQFF,TGTGCCAGCAGCCCGGACAGTGGTGAGCAGTTCTTC
NA,TRBV27,NA,TRBJ1-1,CASSHAGYTEAFF,TGTGCCAGCAGTCATGCCGGGTACACTGAAGCTTTCTTT
NA,TRBV5-5,TRBD2,TRBJ2-5,CASSSGLAGTLQVETQYF,TGTGCCAGCAGCTCCGGACTAGCGGGCACCCTCCAGGTAGAGACCCAGTACTTC
NA,TRBV11-2,NA,TRBJ2-3,CASRTGFTDTQYF,TGTGCCAGCAGAACCGGGTTCACAGATACGCAGTATTTT
NA,TRBV4-3,NA,TRBJ1-2,CASSQDNDMKDYGYTF,TGCGCCAGCAGCCAAGATAACGACATGAAGGACTATGGCTACACCTTC
NA,TRBV20-1,NA,TRBJ1-5,CSASTQDNQPQHF,TGCAGTGCTAGTACCCAGGACAATCAGCCCCAGCATTTT
few,TRBV30,NA,TRBJ1-5,CAWSTGNSNQPQHF,TGTGCCTGGAGTACCGGGAATAGCAATCAGCCCCAGCATTTT
NA,TRBV3-1/TRBV3-2,TRBD2,TRBJ2-7,CASSPYSGRYEQYF,TGTGCCAGCAGCCCATACAGCGGGAGATACGAGCAGTACTTC
NA,TRBV6-5,TRBD1,TRBJ1-1,CATTGGIFTEAFF,TGTGCCACCACAGGGGGCATTTTCACTGAAGCTTTCTTT
NA,TRBV5-4,TRBD2,TRBJ2-3,CASSSGTSGVLDTQYF,TGTGCCAGCAGCTCCGGGACTAGCGGGGTCCTGGATACGCAGTATTTT
NA,TRBV10-3,NA,TRBJ1-5,CAIRQEENQPQHF,TGTGCCATTAGACAGGAAGAAAATCAGCCCCAGCATTTT
once,TRBV28,NA,TRBJ2-2,CASRIRESGELFF,TGTGCCAGCCGTATCCGGGAGTCCGGGGAGCTGTTTTTT
NA,TRBV3-1/TRBV3-2,TRBD2,TRBJ2-1,CASSQLAGKEQFF,TGTGCCAGCAGCCAACTAGCGGGAAAAGAGCAGTTCTTC
few,TRBV24-1,NA,TRBJ1-3,CATSDPGGSGNTIYF,TGTGCCACCAGTGATCCAGGTGGCTCTGGAAACACCATATATTTT
NA,TRBV27,NA,TRBJ2-5,CASSLMGGGETQYF,TGTGCCAGCAGTTTGATGGGAGGGGGAGAGACCCAGTACTTC
NA,TRBV7-2,TRBD1,TRBJ1-4,CASSPTGGREKLFF,TGTGCCAGCAGCCCGACAGGGGGGCGGGAAAAACTGTTTTTT
NA,TRBV13,NA,TRBJ2-7,CASSPRLTVEQYF,TGTGCCAGCAGCCCACGACTGACGGTCGAGCAGTACTTC
NA,TRBV11-2,TRBD1,TRBJ2-7,CASSLGQIYEQYF,TGTGCCAGCAGCCTGGGACAGATCTACGAGCAGTACTTC
NA,TRBV11-3,NA,TRBJ2-1,CASSFDSSYNEQFF,TGTGCCAGCAGCTTTGACAGCTCCTACAATGAGCAGTTCTTC
NA,TRBV12-2,NA,TRBJ2-7,CASRLEAGTARRSYEQYF,TGTGCAAGTCGCTTAGAGGCCGGGACAGCCCGGAGGTCCTACGAGCAGTACTTC
NA,TRBV27,TRBD2,TRBJ2-1,CASSLRGGAGGEQFF,TGTGCCAGCAGTTTAAGGGGTGGGGCGGGAGGTGAGCAGTTCTTC
once,TRBV6-5,NA,TRBJ2-7,CASSSTGTHSYEQYF,TGTGCCAGCAGTTCGACCGGGACACACTCCTACGAGCAGTACTTC
NA,TRBV7-2,TRBD2,TRBJ2-7,CASSLVGTSVSEQYF,TGTGCCAGCAGCTTAGTAGGGACTAGCGTGAGTGAGCAGTACTTC
NA,TRBV19,NA,TRBJ1-2,CASSLLGQGHGYTF,TGTGCCAGTAGTTTGTTAGGGCAGGGCCATGGCTACACCTTC
NA,TRBV7-8,NA,TRBJ1-1,CASSSRPTVNTEAFF,TGTGCCAGCAGCTCGCGCCCGACAGTGAACACTGAAGCTTTCTTT
NA,TRBV19,TRBD2,TRBJ2-7,CASSAGGTPDEQYF,TGTGCCAGTAGTGCCGGGGGGACCCCGGACGAGCAGTACTTC
NA,TRBV9,TRBD2,TRBJ2-3,CASSPRETSGRAPGTDTQYF,TGTGCCAGCAGCCCCCGCGAGACTAGCGGGAGGGCTCCGGGGACAGATACGCAGTATTTT
NA,TRBV3-1/TRBV3-2,NA,TRBJ1-5,CASSHRQGNQPQHF,TGTGCCAGCAGCCACCGACAGGGCAATCAGCCCCAGCATTTT
NA,TRBV7-9,NA,TRBJ1-2,CASSFSEAGVYGYTF,TGTGCCAGCAGCTTTTCGGAGGCCGGGGTCTATGGCTACACCTTC
once,TRBV5-1,NA,TRBJ1-1,CASSLAQLVNTEAFF,TGCGCCAGCAGCTTGGCCCAACTTGTGAACACTGAAGCTTTCTTT
once,TRBV19,NA,TRBJ2-1,CASRPGRSSYNEQFF,TGTGCCAGCCGACCCGGCCGGAGCTCCTACAATGAGCAGTTCTTC
NA,TRBV19,TRBD2,TRBJ2-5,CASSRDSGRTETQYF,TGTGCCAGTAGTAGAGATAGCGGGAGAACAGAGACCCAGTACTTC
once,TRBV19,NA,TRBJ1-2,CASSIEVSYGYTF,TGTGCCAGTAGTATAGAAGTTAGCTATGGCTACACCTTC
NA,TRBV7-2,TRBD2,TRBJ2-3,CASSTGLAGVTDTQYF,TGTGCCAGCAGCACCGGACTAGCGGGAGTTACAGATACGCAGTATTTT
NA,TRBV9,TRBD1,TRBJ2-6,CASSADRGHGANVLTF,TGTGCCAGCAGCGCGGACAGGGGGCATGGGGCCAACGTCCTGACTTTC
NA,TRBV6-2/TRBV6-3,TRBD2,TRBJ2-3,CASSYSRTSGSTSTDTQYF,TGTGCCAGCAGTTACTCCCGGACTAGCGGGTCGACTAGCACAGATACGCAGTATTTT
NA,TRBV7-9,TRBD2,TRBJ2-1,CASSPRRALAGLGGEQFF,TGTGCCAGCAGCCCCCGCCGGGCGTTAGCGGGACTAGGCGGTGAGCAGTTCTTC
NA,TRBV30,TRBD1,TRBJ1-1,CAWGLGLTGATEAFF,TGTGCCTGGGGTCTTGGTCTGACAGGGGCCACTGAAGCTTTCTTT
NA,TRBV28,TRBD1,TRBJ1-4,CASSLGGQVGLFF,TGTGCCAGCAGTTTAGGGGGACAGGTTGGTCTGTTTTTT
NA,TRBV27,TRBD2,TRBJ2-2,CASTGLAGWSTGELFF,TGTGCCAGCACAGGACTAGCGGGATGGAGTACCGGGGAGCTGTTTTTT
NA,TRBV19,NA,TRBJ2-7,CASSLGRTAYEQYF,TGTGCCAGTAGCTTGGGGAGGACGGCCTACGAGCAGTACTTC
many,TRBV5-1,TRBD1,TRBJ2-7,CASSLAGPTGGYEQYF,TGCGCCAGCAGCTTGGCCGGTCCCACAGGGGGCTACGAGCAGTACTTC
NA,TRBV24-1,TRBD1,TRBJ1-4,CATSDSTGQGGEKLFF,TGTGCCACCAGTGATTCAACGGGACAGGGTGGTGAAAAACTGTTTTTT
few,TRBV5-8,NA,TRBJ2-5,CASSFRGSVPGETQYF,TGTGCCAGCAGCTTCCGGGGTAGCGTCCCCGGGGAGACCCAGTACTTC
NA,TRBV27,NA,TRBJ2-2,CASKRLAGELFF,TGTGCCAGCAAGCGGCTAGCTGGGGAGCTGTTTTTT
NA,TRBV3-1/TRBV3-2,NA,TRBJ2-6,CASSPSVSGANVLTF,TGTGCCAGCAGCCCCTCCGTCTCTGGGGCCAACGTCCTGACTTTC